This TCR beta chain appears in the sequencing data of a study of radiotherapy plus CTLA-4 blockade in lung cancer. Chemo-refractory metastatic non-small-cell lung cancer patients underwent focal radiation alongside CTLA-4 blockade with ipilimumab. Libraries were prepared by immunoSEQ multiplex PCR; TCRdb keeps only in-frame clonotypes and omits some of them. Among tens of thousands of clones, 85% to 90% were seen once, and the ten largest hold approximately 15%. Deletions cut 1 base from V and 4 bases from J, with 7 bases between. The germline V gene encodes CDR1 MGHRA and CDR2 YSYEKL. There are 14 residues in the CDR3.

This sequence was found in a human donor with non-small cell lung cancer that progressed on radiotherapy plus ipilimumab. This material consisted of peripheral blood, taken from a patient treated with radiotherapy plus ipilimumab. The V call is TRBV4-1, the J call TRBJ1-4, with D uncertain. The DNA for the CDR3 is TGCGCCAGCAGCCAAGGGCAGAATAATGAAAAACTGTTTTTT. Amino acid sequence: CASSQGQNNEKLFF.